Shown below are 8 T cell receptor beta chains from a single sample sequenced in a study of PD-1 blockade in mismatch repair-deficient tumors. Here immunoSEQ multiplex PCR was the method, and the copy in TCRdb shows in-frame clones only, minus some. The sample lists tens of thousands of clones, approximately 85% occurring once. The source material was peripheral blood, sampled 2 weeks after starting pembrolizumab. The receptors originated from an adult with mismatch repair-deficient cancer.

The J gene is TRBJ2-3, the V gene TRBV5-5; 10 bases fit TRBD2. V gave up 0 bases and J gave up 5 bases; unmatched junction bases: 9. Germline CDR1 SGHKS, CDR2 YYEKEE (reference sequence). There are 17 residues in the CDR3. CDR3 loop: CASSLAASGSFQDTQYF. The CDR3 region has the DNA TGTGCCAGCAGCTTGGCGGCTAGCGGGAGTTTTCAAGATACGCAGTATTTT. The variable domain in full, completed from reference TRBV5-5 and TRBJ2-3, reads DAGVTQSPTHLIKTRGQQVTLRCSPISGHKSVSWYQQVLGQGPQFIFQYYEKEERGRGNFPDRFSARQFPNYSSELNVNALLLGDSALYLCASSLAASGSFQDTQYFGPGTRLTVL.

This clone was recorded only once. DNA for the CDR3: TGTGCCAGCAGTGATCGTGGGGCCAACGTCCTGACTTTC. It codes for CASSDRGANVLTF. The V call is TRBV2, the J call TRBJ2-6; D is unclear. The ends were cut back, 3 bases at V and 3 bases at J, with 3 bases in the middle. CDR1 and CDR2 from the germline V gene are SNHLY and FYNNEI. This CDR3 comprises 13 residues.

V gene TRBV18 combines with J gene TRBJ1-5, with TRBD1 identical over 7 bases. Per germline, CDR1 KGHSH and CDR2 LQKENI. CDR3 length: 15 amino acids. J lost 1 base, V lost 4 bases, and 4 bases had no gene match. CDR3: CASSQTGLSNQPQHF. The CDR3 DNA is TGTGCCAGCTCACAGACAGGGTTAAGCAATCAGCCCCAGCATTTT. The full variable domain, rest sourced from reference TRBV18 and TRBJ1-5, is NAGVMQNPRHLVRRRGQEARLRCSPMKGHSHVYWYRQLPEEGLKFMVYLQKENIIDESGMPKERFSAEFPKEGPSILRIQQVVRGDSAAYFCASSQTGLSNQPQHFGDGTRLSIL.

The CDR3 coding sequence is TGTGCCAGCAGCTTATCAGCTAACTATGGCTACACCTTC. Protein product: CASSLSANYGYTF. The chain uses TRBV7-2 and TRBJ1-2, with D hard to call. The V end was cut by 2 bases, the J end by 0 bases, with 4 bases between. CDR3 length: 13 residues. The V gene's germline CDR1 is SGHTA and CDR2 FQGNSA.

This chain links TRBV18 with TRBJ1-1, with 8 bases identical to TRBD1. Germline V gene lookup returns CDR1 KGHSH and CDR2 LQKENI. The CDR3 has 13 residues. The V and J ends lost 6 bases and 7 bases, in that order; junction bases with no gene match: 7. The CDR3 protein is CASSPGQDNEAFF. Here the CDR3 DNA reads TGTGCCAGCTCGCCGGGACAGGACAATGAAGCTTTCTTT. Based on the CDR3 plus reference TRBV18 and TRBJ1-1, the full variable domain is NAGVMQNPRHLVRRRGQEARLRCSPMKGHSHVYWYRQLPEEGLKFMVYLQKENIIDESGMPKERFSAEFPKEGPSILRIQQVVRGDSAAYFCASSPGQDNEAFFGQGTRLTVV.

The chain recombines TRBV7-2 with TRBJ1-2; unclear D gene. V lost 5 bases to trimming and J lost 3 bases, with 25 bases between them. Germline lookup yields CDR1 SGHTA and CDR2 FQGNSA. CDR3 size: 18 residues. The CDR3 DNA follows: TGTGCCAGCAGCCCCCGCCCGCGTATTACCCCTGTTTACTATGGCTACACCTTC. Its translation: CASSPRPRITPVYYGYTF. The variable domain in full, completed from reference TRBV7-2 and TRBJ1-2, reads GAGVSQSPSNKVTEKGKDVELRCDPISGHTALYWYRQSLGQGLEFLIYFQGNSAPDKSGLPSDRFSAERTGGSVSTLTIQRTQQEDSAVYLCASSPRPRITPVYYGYTFGSGTRLTVV.

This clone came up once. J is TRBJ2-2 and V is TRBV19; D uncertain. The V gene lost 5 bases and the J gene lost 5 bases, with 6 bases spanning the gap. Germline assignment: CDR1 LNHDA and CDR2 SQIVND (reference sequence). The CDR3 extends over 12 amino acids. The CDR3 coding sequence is TGTGCCAGTAGTCCGCGAACCGGGGAGCTGTTTTTT. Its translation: CASSPRTGELFF.

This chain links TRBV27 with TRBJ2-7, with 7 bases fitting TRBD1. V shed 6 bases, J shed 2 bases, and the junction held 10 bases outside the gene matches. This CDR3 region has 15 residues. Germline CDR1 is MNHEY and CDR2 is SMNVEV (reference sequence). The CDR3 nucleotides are TGTGCCAGCAGCCATAACCCAGACAGGGCCTACGAGCAGTACTTC. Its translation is CASSHNPDRAYEQYF.